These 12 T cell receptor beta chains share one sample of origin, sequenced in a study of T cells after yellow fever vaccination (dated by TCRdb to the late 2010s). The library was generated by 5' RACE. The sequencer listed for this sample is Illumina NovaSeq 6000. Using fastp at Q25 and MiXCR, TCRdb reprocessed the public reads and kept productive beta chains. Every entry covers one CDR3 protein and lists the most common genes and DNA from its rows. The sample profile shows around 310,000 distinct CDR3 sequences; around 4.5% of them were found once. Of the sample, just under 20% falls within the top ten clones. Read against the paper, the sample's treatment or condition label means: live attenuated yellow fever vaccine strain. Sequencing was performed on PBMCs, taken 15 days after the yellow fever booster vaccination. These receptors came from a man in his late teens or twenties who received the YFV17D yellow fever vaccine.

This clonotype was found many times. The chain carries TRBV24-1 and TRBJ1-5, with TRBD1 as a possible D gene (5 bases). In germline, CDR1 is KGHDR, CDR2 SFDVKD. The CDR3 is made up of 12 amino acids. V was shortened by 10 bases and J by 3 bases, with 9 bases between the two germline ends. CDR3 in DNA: TGTGCCACTCAGGGAGACAATCAGCCCCAGCATTTT. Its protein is CATQGDNQPQHF.

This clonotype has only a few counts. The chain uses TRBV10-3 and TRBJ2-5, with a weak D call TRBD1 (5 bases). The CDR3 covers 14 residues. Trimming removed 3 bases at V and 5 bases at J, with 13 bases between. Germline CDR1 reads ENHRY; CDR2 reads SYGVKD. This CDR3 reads CAISDVGRRETQYF. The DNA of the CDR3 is TGTGCCATCAGTGATGTGGGGCGCAGGGAGACCCAGTACTTC.

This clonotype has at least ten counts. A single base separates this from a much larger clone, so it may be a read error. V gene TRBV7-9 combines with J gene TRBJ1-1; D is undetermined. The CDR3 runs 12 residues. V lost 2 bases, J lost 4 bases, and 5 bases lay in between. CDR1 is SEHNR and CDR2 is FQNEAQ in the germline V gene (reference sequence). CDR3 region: CASSLSSTEAFF. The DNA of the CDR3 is TGTGCCAGCAGCTTAAGTTCCACTGAAGCTTTCTTT. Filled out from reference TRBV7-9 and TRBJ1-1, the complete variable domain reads DTGVSQNPRHKITKRGQNVTFRCDPISEHNRLYWYRQTLGQGPEFLTYFQNEAQLEKSRLLSDRFSAERPKGSFSTLEIQRTEQGDSAMYLCASSLSSTEAFFGQGTRLTVV.

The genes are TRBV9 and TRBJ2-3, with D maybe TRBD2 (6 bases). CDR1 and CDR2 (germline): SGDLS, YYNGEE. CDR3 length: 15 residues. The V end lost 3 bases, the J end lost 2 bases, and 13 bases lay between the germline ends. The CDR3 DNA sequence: TGTGCCAGCAGCGAGATGGGACTCCTCACAGATACGCAGTATTTT. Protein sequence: CASSEMGLLTDTQYF. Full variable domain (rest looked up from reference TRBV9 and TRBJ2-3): DSGVTQTPKHLITATGQRVTLRCSPRSGDLSVYWYQQSLDQGLQFLIQYYNGEERAKGNILERFSAQQFPDLHSELNLSSLELGDSALYFCASSEMGLLTDTQYFGPGTRLTVL.

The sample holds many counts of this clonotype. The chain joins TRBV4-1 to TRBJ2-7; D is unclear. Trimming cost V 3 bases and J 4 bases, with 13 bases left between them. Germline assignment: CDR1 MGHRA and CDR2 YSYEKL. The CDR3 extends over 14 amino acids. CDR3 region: CASSHYSKGYEQYF. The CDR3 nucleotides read TGCGCCAGCAGCCACTATTCGAAGGGATACGAGCAGTACTTC.

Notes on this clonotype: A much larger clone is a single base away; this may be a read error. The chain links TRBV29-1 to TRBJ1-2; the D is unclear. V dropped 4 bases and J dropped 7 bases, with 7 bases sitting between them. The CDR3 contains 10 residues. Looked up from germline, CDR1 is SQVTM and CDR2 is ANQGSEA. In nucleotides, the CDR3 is TGCAGCGTTGTAGACTCTGGCTACACCTTC. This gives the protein CSVVDSGYTF. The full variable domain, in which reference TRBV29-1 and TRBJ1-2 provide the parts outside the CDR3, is SAVISQKPSRDICQRGTSLTIQCQVDSQVTMMFWYRQQPGQSLTLIATANQGSEATYESGFVIDKFPISRPNLTFSTLTVSNMSPEDSSIYLCSVVDSGYTFGSGTRLTVV.

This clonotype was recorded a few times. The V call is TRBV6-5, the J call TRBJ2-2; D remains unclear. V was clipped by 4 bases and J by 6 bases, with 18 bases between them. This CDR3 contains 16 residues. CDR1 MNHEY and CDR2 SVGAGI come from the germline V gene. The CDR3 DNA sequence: TGTGCCAGCAGTTGGTTGGACGAGGAGTCCCCCGGGGAGCTGTTTTTT. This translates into CASSWLDEESPGELFF.

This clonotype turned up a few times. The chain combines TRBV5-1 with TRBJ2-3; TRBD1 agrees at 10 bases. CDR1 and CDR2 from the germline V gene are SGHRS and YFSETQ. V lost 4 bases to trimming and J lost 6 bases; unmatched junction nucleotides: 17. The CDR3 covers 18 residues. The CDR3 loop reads CASSQTTGPGQGPDTQYF. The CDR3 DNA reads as TGCGCCAGCAGCCAGACTACCGGACCGGGACAGGGGCCCGATACGCAGTATTTT.

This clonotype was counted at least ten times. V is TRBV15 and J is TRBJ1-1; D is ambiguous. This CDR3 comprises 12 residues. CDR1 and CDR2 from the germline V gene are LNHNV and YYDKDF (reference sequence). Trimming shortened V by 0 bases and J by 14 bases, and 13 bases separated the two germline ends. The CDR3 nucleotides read TGTGCCACCAGCAGAGATAAAAGGGTAGAGTTCTTT. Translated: CATSRDKRVEFF.

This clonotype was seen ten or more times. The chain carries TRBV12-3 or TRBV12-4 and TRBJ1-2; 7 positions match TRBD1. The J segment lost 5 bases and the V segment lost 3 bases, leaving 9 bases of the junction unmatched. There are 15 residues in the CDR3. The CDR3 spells CASSLGQGDRYGYTF. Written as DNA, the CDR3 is TGTGCCAGCAGTTTGGGGCAGGGGGATCGGTATGGCTACACCTTC.

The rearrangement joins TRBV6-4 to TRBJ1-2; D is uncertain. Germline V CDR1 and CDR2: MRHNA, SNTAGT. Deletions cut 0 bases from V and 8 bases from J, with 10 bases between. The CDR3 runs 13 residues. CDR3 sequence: CASSDSKAGGYTF. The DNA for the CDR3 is TGTGCCAGCAGTGACTCAAAGGCGGGCGGCTACACCTTC.

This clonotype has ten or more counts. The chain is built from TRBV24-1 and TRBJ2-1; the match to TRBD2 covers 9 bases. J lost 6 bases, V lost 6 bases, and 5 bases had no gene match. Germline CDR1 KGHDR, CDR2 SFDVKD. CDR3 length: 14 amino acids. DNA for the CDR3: TGTGCCACCAGTAGGGCGGGGGGGAGCAATGAGCAGTTCTTC. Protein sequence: CATSRAGGSNEQFF.